This entry describes one T cell receptor (beta chain). Its antigen is currently unknown. Trimming cost V 6 bases and J 12 bases, with 23 bases left between them. CDR1 is DFQATT and CDR2 is SNEGSKA in the germline V gene (reference sequence). The length of the CDR3 is 14 residues. The second PCR ran roughly 6 to 11 cycles with a sample-barcoded 5' primer and J-beta primers. Each TCR beta cDNA got a 12-nucleotide random molecular identifier. TCRdb reprocessed the 5' RACE reads via MiXCR and lists one record per CDR3 protein. Of approximately 1,700,000 distinct CDR3 sequences detected, approximately 39% appear once; the ten largest clones hold 20% to 25%. This sample is drawn from a study of blood T cells in healthy people across ages. Study results and caveats: Naive T cell percentage by flow cytometry tracked strongly with beta diversity.

Aged roughly 6 to 95, donors were systemically healthy Caucasians from Russia. This chain connects TRBV20-1 to TRBJ1-4; D gene uncertain. The source of this sequence is a human donor in good health. The specimen sequenced was blood. For the CDR3, the DNA is TGCAGTGCGGCACCGAACCAGAATAGGGTAGAACTGTTTTTT. This gives the protein CSAAPNQNRVELFF.